The 18 T cell receptor beta chains given below trace back to one sample, sequenced in a study of T-cell memory formation after mild COVID-19. Using its own MiXCR run on the 5' RACE reads, TCRdb lists one record per CDR3 protein. Among 100,000 to 140,000 distinct CDR3 sequences listed, about an eighth were seen once. Input material: PBMCs or a T cell subset sorted from them (not recorded which). The receptors come from a man between 18 and 29 years old who had mild COVID-19 (a few samples of this study predate the infection). Cell type and time point are not known.

This clonotype was seen a handful of times. The chain recombines TRBV6-2 or TRBV6-3 with TRBJ1-2; D gene uncertain. The germline CDR1 and CDR2 sequences are MNHEY and SVGEGT. The CDR3 is made up of 15 amino acids. V was shortened by 4 bases and J by 0 bases, with 12 bases between the two germline ends. The CDR3 reads CASSWILRPNYGYTF. Here the CDR3 DNA reads TGTGCCAGCAGTTGGATATTACGTCCTAACTATGGCTACACCTTC.

The V gene is TRBV12-3 or TRBV12-4, the J gene TRBJ1-5; 7 bases are a match to TRBD1. The V and J ends lost 6 bases and 3 bases, in that order; junction bases with no gene match: 8. This CDR3 comprises 15 residues. The CDR3, as DNA: TGTGCCAGCAGGCCAGGGGGTCCCCCCAATCAGCCCCAGCATTTT. Translating it yields CASRPGGPPNQPQHF.

This chain uses TRBV12-5 with TRBJ2-1, with 7 bases that match TRBD1. From germline, CDR1 is LGHNT and CDR2 FRNRAP. The CDR3 is 17 residues long. Losses at the gene ends were 0 bases for V and 1 base for J; bases not matched to a gene: 6. Here the CDR3 reads CASGLVGTGESYNEQFF. CDR3 nucleotide sequence: TGTGCTAGTGGTTTGGTAGGCACAGGGGAATCCTACAATGAGCAGTTCTTC.

This rearrangement joins TRBV4-1 to TRBJ1-6; D not certain. CDR3 length equals 17 residues. In germline, CDR1 is MGHRA, CDR2 YSYEKL. Deletions cut 8 bases from V and 0 bases from J, with 17 bases between. CDR3 sequence (DNA): TGCGCCAGCGGCCCTGAGCCGCCGAGCTCCTATAATTCACCCCTCCACTTT. It codes for CASGPEPPSSYNSPLHF.

The V call is TRBV27, the J call TRBJ1-6, with 7 positions matching TRBD1. V lost 7 bases and J lost 7; bases outside the gene matches: 13. Germline CDR1 is MNHEY and CDR2 is SMNVEV (reference sequence). This CDR3 is built from 16 residues. The CDR3 bases are TGTGCCAGCACCCCCCTTCAGGGGGAGGGGAATTCACCCCTCCACTTT. It is translated as CASTPLQGEGNSPLHF.

This clonotype was seen more than once but under ten times. This rearrangement joins TRBV4-1 to TRBJ1-6; D unclear. CDR1 and CDR2 from the germline V gene are MGHRA and YSYEKL. Trimming removed 0 bases from V and 10 bases from J, with 7 bases in between. The CDR3 runs 13 residues. The chain's CDR3 is CASSQDERSPLHF. The CDR3 DNA reads as TGCGCCAGCAGCCAAGATGAGCGCTCACCCCTCCACTTT.

This rearrangement joins TRBV19 to TRBJ2-7; D remains unclear. Trimming shortened V by 10 bases and J by 3 bases, and 16 bases separated the two germline ends. CDR1 LNHDA and CDR2 SQIVND come from the germline V gene (reference sequence). The CDR3 has 13 amino acids. For the CDR3, the DNA is TGTGCCACCAGACCCCTAGGCAACTACGAGCAGTACTTC. It is translated as CATRPLGNYEQYF.

In this sample, this clonotype turned up many times. This chain links TRBV28 with TRBJ2-1; possible D gene TRBD2, 7 bases. Germline-derived CDR1 and CDR2 are MDHEN and SYDVKM. This CDR3 is 15 amino acids long. Trimming took 8 bases from V and 3 from J, leaving 17 bases between them. CDR3 DNA: TGTGCCAGCCATAATGGGGGGGCGAGCTACAATGAGCAGTTCTTC. Translated: CASHNGGASYNEQFF.

In DNA, the CDR3 is TGTGCCAGCAGCTCAAGCCTAGCAGATACGCAGTATTTT. This translates into CASSSSLADTQYF. This chain connects TRBV7-6 to TRBJ2-3, with D unresolved. V was shortened by 4 bases and J by 4 bases, with 9 bases between the two germline ends. The germline V gene has CDR1 SGHVS and CDR2 FNYEAQ. This CDR3 has 13 amino acids.

The rearrangement links TRBV7-2 to TRBJ2-7; no firm D call. CDR3 size: 15 residues. CDR1 SGHTA and CDR2 FQGNSA come from the germline V gene. With 2 bases removed from V and 0 bases from J, the gap between germline ends came to 11 bases. The CDR3 loop reads CASSLIDGSSYEQYF. The CDR3 nucleotides are TGTGCCAGCAGCTTAATTGACGGAAGCTCCTACGAGCAGTACTTC.

This chain links TRBV27 with TRBJ2-1; no reliable D call. The germline gives CDR1 MNHEY, CDR2 SMNVEV (reference sequence). The CDR3 contains 14 residues. V lost 6 bases to trimming and J lost 0 bases, with 9 bases between them. In nucleotides, the CDR3 is TGTGCCAGCAGGCCGTTAGGCTCCTACAATGAGCAGTTCTTC. Translation gives CASRPLGSYNEQFF.

The chain recombines TRBV12-3 or TRBV12-4 with TRBJ2-2; D may be TRBD2 (6 bases). The V gene lost 8 bases and the J gene lost 5 bases, with 9 bases spanning the gap. The CDR3 has 12 residues. CDR3 protein: CASVGGTGELFF. CDR3 sequence (DNA): TGTGCCAGCGTTGGAGGGACCGGGGAGCTGTTTTTT.

J is TRBJ1-1 and V is TRBV6-5, with D possibly TRBD1 on 5 matching bases. Looked up from germline, CDR1 is MNHEY and CDR2 is SVGAGI. V lost 2 bases, J lost 0 bases, and 10 bases lay in between. CDR3 length equals 15 residues. The CDR3 DNA is TGTGCCAGCAGTTACGCGGGACGGTTGAACACTGAAGCTTTCTTT. Translating it yields CASSYAGRLNTEAFF.

This clonotype has only a few counts. The chain links TRBV10-1 to TRBJ2-7; D is uncertain. The V end was cut by 8 bases, the J end by 7 bases, with 15 bases between. The V gene's germline CDR1 is WNHNN and CDR2 SYGVQD (reference sequence). This CDR3 is 12 amino acids long. CDR3 DNA: TGCGCCAGCGGCCCCTACGAGGAGGAGCAGTACGTC. Encoded protein: CASGPYEEEQYV.

In its sample, this clonotype was seen a few times. The V call is TRBV15, the J call TRBJ2-6; possibly TRBD2 for D (6 bases). Germline values: CDR1 LNHNV, CDR2 YYDKDF (reference sequence). The CDR3 is made up of 17 amino acids. V was pared by 0 bases and J by 2 bases, with 11 bases between. DNA of the CDR3: TGTGCCACCAGCAGAGATTATCCGGGAGCTGGGGCCAACGTCCTGACTTTC. This sequence encodes CATSRDYPGAGANVLTF.

The chain recombines TRBV7-9 with TRBJ1-2; no clear D. Germline loops: CDR1 SEHNR, CDR2 FQNEAQ (reference sequence). Trimming cost V 5 bases and J 5 bases, with 15 bases left between them. This CDR3 spans 14 amino acids. CDR3 sequence (DNA): TGTGCCAGCAGCCCCAACCCGGGGTTATATGGCTACACCTTC. Translated, it gives CASSPNPGLYGYTF.

In its sample, this clonotype was seen many times. The chain joins TRBV6-2 or TRBV6-3 to TRBJ1-1, with 9 bases identical to TRBD1. Germline CDR1 reads MNHEY; CDR2 reads SVGEGT. This CDR3 comprises 14 residues. The trim removed 7 bases at V and 6 bases at J, leaving 9 bases unmatched. The CDR3 spells CASMAGQGFAEAFF. Here the CDR3 DNA reads TGTGCCAGCATGGCGGGACAGGGCTTCGCTGAAGCTTTCTTT.

The genes are TRBV6-5 and TRBJ2-1, with a tentative D call TRBD1 (6 bases). Germline values: CDR1 MNHEY, CDR2 SVGAGI. The V and J ends lost 0 bases and 8 bases respectively, with 11 bases between them. The length of the CDR3 is 14 residues. The CDR3 nucleotides are TGTGCCAGCAGTTACTCAGGGGGTCGGGATGAGCAGTTCTTC. It encodes CASSYSGGRDEQFF.